These 7 T cell receptor beta chains were sequenced from one sample in a study of vaccination effects on CD4 cells after COVID-19. Sequenced by immunoSEQ multiplex PCR; TCRdb stores in-frame clones only, minus some. The table records around 81,000 clones, more than 60% of them present only once. After expansion with viral peptide pools in the ViraFEST assay, antigen-specific CD4+ T cells were sequenced. Following 10 days of culture, CD4+ T cells were isolated. Of the BNT162b2 and mRNA-1273 vaccines, participants received two doses of one or the other. For these TCRs, the target antigens are not known. Here the sequenced sample was CD4+ T cells from PBMCs cultured with HCoV-OC43 spike peptides, taken after COVID-19 vaccination. Regarding subset: HCoV-OC43 spike overlapping peptide pool stimulation. These receptors all come from a human donor who received a COVID-19 vaccine.

The rearrangement links TRBV9 to TRBJ1-1, with D possibly TRBD1 on 5 matching bases. This CDR3 is 16 amino acids long. V shed 4 bases and J shed 4 bases, with 20 bases lying between them. The germline V gene encodes CDR1 SGDLS and CDR2 YYNGEE. As DNA, the CDR3 is TGTGCCAGCAGCCAATTGACCGGGGCAGGTGTCACTGAAGCTTTCTTT. It yields the protein CASSQLTGAGVTEAFF.

The gene calls are TRBV10-1 and TRBJ2-5; TRBD2 matches 10 bases. The CDR3 sequence is 15 residues long. Per the germline V gene, CDR1 is WNHNN and CDR2 is SYGVQD (reference sequence). Trimming removed 3 bases from V and 4 bases from J; junction bases left unmatched: 5. This CDR3 reads CASSEAGGPPETQYF. The DNA for the CDR3 is TGCGCCAGCAGTGAAGCGGGGGGGCCCCCAGAGACCCAGTACTTC.

The chain joins TRBV18 to TRBJ1-5; D unclear. V shed 3 bases and J shed 0 bases, with 6 bases lying between them. Germline assignment: CDR1 KGHSH and CDR2 LQKENI. The CDR3 sequence is 14 residues long. The CDR3 DNA sequence: TGTGCCAGCTCACCCAATTATAGCAATCAGCCCCAGCATTTT. This gives the protein CASSPNYSNQPQHF.

The chain carries TRBV5-1 and TRBJ1-1, with D unclear. Germline CDR1 reads SGHRS; CDR2 reads YFSETQ. The CDR3 is 12 amino acids. The V gene lost 2 bases and the J gene lost 5 bases, with 7 bases spanning the gap. The CDR3 loop reads CASSFPGTEAFF. CDR3 nucleotides: TGCGCCAGCAGCTTCCCGGGGACTGAAGCTTTCTTT.

The chain uses TRBV5-6 and TRBJ2-3, with TRBD2 identical over 9 bases. CDR1 is SGHDT, CDR2 YYEEEE, per germline. Trimming took 4 bases from V and 2 from J; bases not matched to a gene: 11. This CDR3 comprises 17 residues. The CDR3: CASSDGERGDNTDTQYF. CDR3 in DNA: TGTGCCAGCAGCGATGGGGAGCGGGGGGACAACACAGATACGCAGTATTTT.

Only one count was recorded for this clone. The rearrangement links TRBV10-3 to TRBJ2-3; 7 bases fit TRBD1. Looked up from germline, CDR1 is ENHRY and CDR2 is SYGVKD. V was clipped by 4 bases and J by 0 bases; unmatched bases: 4. The length of the CDR3 is 15 residues. CDR3 nucleotides: TGTGCCATCAGTGGCAGGGACAGCAGCACAGATACGCAGTATTTT. Protein sequence: CAISGRDSSTDTQYF.

This clone came up a few times. This chain connects TRBV19 to TRBJ1-6; 7 positions agree with TRBD1. This CDR3 region has 13 residues. V lost 11 bases, J lost 14 bases, and 15 bases stayed unmatched. CDR1 is LNHDA, CDR2 SQIVND, per germline (reference sequence). The CDR3 DNA reads as TGTGCCGCGAGGGCAGGACAGGACCTCACCCTCCACTTT. Translating gives CAARAGQDLTLHF.